Below, one T cell receptor beta chain is given with its context. As yet, its antigen is unknown. The data stem from a study of cytotoxic CD8 clonotypes in ibrutinib-treated CLL. Findings of the study overall: Under treatment, the uncommon public clonotypes either contracted or remained stable.

Trimming removed 8 bases at V and 1 base at J, with 14 bases between. CDR1 MNHNS and CDR2 SASEGT come from the germline V gene. This CDR3 contains 14 residues. Assay: immunoSEQ multiplex PCR; the TCRdb copy retains only in-frame clones and omits some. The sample shows more than 110,000 clones, approximately 90% of them seen only once. The source material was PBMCs, sampled after 12 months of ibrutinib treatment. The chain joins TRBV6-1 to TRBJ1-1; D possibly corresponds to TRBD1 (6 bases). This clonotype was sampled from a human donor with chronic lymphocytic leukemia. The CDR3 reads CASSRMGANTEAFF. The DNA of the CDR3 is TGTGCCAGCTCCCGAATGGGGGCGAACACTGAAGCTTTCTTT.